The rows below give T cell receptor beta chains drawn from one sample of a study of glioma-infiltrating T cells. Each CDR3 protein is one row after TCRdb ran MiXCR on the multiplex PCR reads. The sample includes a few hundred thousand distinct CDR3 sequences, less than 50% of them seen just once. Sequenced material: glioma tissue, nonneoplastic brain tissue, or PBMCs (not recorded which). The receptor set was obtained from a human donor with low-grade glioma or glioblastoma, undergoing nonglioma brain surgery, or in good health (not recorded which). The CDR3 runs from the conserved cysteine through the conserved F or W. A D gene is named only where the DNA matches it firmly. Rows give clone size only sometimes, using once, few, many, or a class for an expanded clone.

J	D	V	size	DNA	CDR3
TRBJ1-4	NA	TRBV5-1	NA	TGCGCCAGCAGCCCGGGACGGATGGATGAAAAACTGTTTTTT	CASSPGRMDEKLFF
TRBJ2-3	NA	TRBV4-1	NA	TGCGCCAGCAGCCATTTGAAGGGGGGCTTCACAGATACGCAGTATTTT	CASSHLKGGFTDTQYF
TRBJ2-1	NA	TRBV15	NA	TGTGCCACCAGCAGAGATAGGCGGTTCTGCAATGAGCAGTTCTTC	CATSRDRRFCNEQFF
TRBJ1-1	NA	TRBV2	few	TGTGCCAGCAAGGTGCAAGGGAACACTGAAGCTTTCTTT	CASKVQGNTEAFF
TRBJ1-1	NA	TRBV3-1	NA	TGTGCCAGCAGCCACCTCACCGGGGGGGCGACTGAAGCTTTCTTT	CASSHLTGGATEAFF
TRBJ2-3	TRBD2	TRBV20-1	few	TGCAGTGCTAGAGAGTTACTAGCGGGAGTCACAGATACGCAGTATTTT	CSARELLAGVTDTQYF
TRBJ2-7	NA	TRBV6-4	NA	TGTGCCAGCGGTACGACGGAGAGCTCCTACGAGCAGTACTTC	CASGTTESSYEQYF
TRBJ1-1	TRBD1	TRBV3-1	many	TGTGCCAGCAGCCAAGCCGGGACAGAGAACACTGAAGCTTTCTTT	CASSQAGTENTEAFF
TRBJ2-1	NA	TRBV4-1	NA	TGCGCCAGCAGCCAAGTCATGGGCGGAAAGAGCTATGAGCAGTTCTTC	CASSQVMGGKSYEQFF
TRBJ2-6	NA	TRBV20-1	NA	TGCAGTGCTAGCAGGGACGGGTCTGGGGCCAACGTCCTGACTTTC	CSASRDGSGANVLTF
TRBJ2-1	NA	TRBV20-1	NA	TGCAGTGCCCTCCCGGTGGAGAGCCCCTACAATGAGCAGTTCTTC	CSALPVESPYNEQFF
TRBJ2-2	NA	TRBV5-1	NA	TGCGCCAGTAGGATTGGATCGAACACCGGGGAGCTGTTTTTT	CASRIGSNTGELFF
TRBJ2-3	NA	TRBV7-2	NA	TGTGCCAGCAGCTTCCCCGTTAAGACTAGTTGGGATGATACGCAGTATTTT	CASSFPVKTSWDDTQYF
TRBJ1-6	NA	TRBV29-1	NA	TGCAGCGTAGCTAAAGAGTGGAATTCACCCCTCCACTTT	CSVAKEWNSPLHF
TRBJ2-1	TRBD2	TRBV29-1	few	TGCAGCGTTCATTTACTAGCGGCATCCTACAATGAGCAGTTCTTC	CSVHLLAASYNEQFF
TRBJ2-7	NA	TRBV7-9	few	TGTGCCAGCAGCTCCCTTGAATACGAGCAGTACTTC	CASSSLEYEQYF
TRBJ1-4	NA	TRBV6-1	NA	TGTGCCAGCCAATTCAGGGCTTCTAATGAAAAACTGTTTTTT	CASQFRASNEKLFF
TRBJ1-1	TRBD1	TRBV4-3	NA	TGCGCCAGCAGCATCGACAGGGGGAACACTGAAGCTTTCTTT	CASSIDRGNTEAFF
TRBJ2-5	NA	TRBV6-2/TRBV6-3	NA	TGTGCCATCAGTGAGTCGGCGGGACAGCGACCAGGGACCCAGTACTTC	CAISESAGQRPGTQYF
TRBJ1-6	TRBD1	TRBV19	NA	TGTGCCAGTAGTTCATGGACAGGGGGGGAACCCCTCCACTTT	CASSSWTGGEPLHF
TRBJ2-1	NA	TRBV6-1	NA	TGTGCCAGCAGTGTCCTGCGGGCAAGCTCCTACAATGAGCAGTTCTTC	CASSVLRASSYNEQFF
TRBJ2-5	TRBD2	TRBV5-4	NA	TGTGCCAGCAGCCAAGATTTGAGTAGCGGGTCTCAAGAGACCCAGTACTTC	CASSQDLSSGSQETQYF
TRBJ1-4	NA	TRBV24-1	NA	TGTGCCACCAGTGATTTTAGGGCAGCTAATGAAAAACTGTTTTTT	CATSDFRAANEKLFF
TRBJ2-3	TRBD2	TRBV5-1	NA	TGCGCCAGCAGCTTGGCGCGGGAGCGAGATACGCAGTATTTT	CASSLARERDTQYF
TRBJ2-7	NA	TRBV5-4	NA	TGTGCCAGCAGCTTGGAGCCCCACGAGCAGTACTTC	CASSLEPHEQYF
TRBJ1-5	NA	TRBV28	few	TGTGCCAGCAGATTGGAGGGGGGCAATCAGCCCCAGCATTTT	CASRLEGGNQPQHF
TRBJ2-1	TRBD2	TRBV6-1	many	TGTGCCAGCAGTCACTCCGCTAGCGGGAGAAGCAATGAGCAGTTCTTC	CASSHSASGRSNEQFF
TRBJ1-4	NA	TRBV15	NA	TGTGCCACCAGCAGAGTTTTGTTCCGAGGGAATGAAAAACTGTTTTTT	CATSRVLFRGNEKLFF
TRBJ2-3	NA	TRBV19	NA	TGTGCCAGTAGTATCGGGGCAGGACTCACAGATACGCAGTATTTT	CASSIGAGLTDTQYF
TRBJ2-7	NA	TRBV4-1	NA	TGCGCCAGCAGCCAACGAGAAGCCACCTACGAGCGGTACTTC	CASSQREATYERYF
TRBJ2-4	TRBD2	TRBV7-2	NA	TGTGCCAGCAGCTTGGGAGGGAGGATCTCAATAGCCAAAAACATTCAGTACTTC	CASSLGGRISIAKNIQYF
TRBJ2-1	NA	TRBV11-1	NA	TGTGCCAGCAGCCCCGGAGGGGGCGGGAGGAATGAGCAGTTCTTC	CASSPGGGGRNEQFF
TRBJ2-7	NA	TRBV12-3/TRBV12-4	NA	TGTGCCAGCAGTTGGGGAACCAACTACGAGCAGTACTTC	CASSWGTNYEQYF
TRBJ2-3	NA	TRBV27	NA	TGTGCCGGCAGTTTAGGGTACCGGAGGGATACGCAGTATTTT	CAGSLGYRRDTQYF
TRBJ2-7	NA	TRBV5-1	NA	TGCGCCAGCACAACCGGGACTGATTCCTACGAGCAGTACTTC	CASTTGTDSYEQYF
TRBJ1-5	NA	TRBV28	few	TGTGCCAGCAGCCCAGACATGGGGGAAAATCAGCCCCAGCATTTT	CASSPDMGENQPQHF
TRBJ2-5	NA	TRBV6-1	few	TGTGCCAGCAGCCAACATAGCCAAGAGACCCAGTACTTC	CASSQHSQETQYF
TRBJ2-5	NA	TRBV5-4	NA	TGTGCCAGCAGCAGCACGTACTCCCAAGAGACCCAGTACTTC	CASSSTYSQETQYF
TRBJ2-3	NA	TRBV6-2/TRBV6-3	many	TGTGCCAGCAGTTACTCGCCCAGCACAGATACGCAGTATTTT	CASSYSPSTDTQYF
TRBJ2-1	NA	TRBV7-2	many	TGTGCCAGCAGCTTAGATGTGGCTAGCAGGTACAATGAGCAGTTCTTC	CASSLDVASRYNEQFF
TRBJ2-1	NA	TRBV18	NA	TGTGCCAGCTCACGCAGCGGAGACAATGAGCAGTTCTTC	CASSRSGDNEQFF
TRBJ1-5	TRBD1	TRBV10-2	NA	TGTGCCACCCCTGCGGGGCAGGGGGAAAGCAATCAGCCCCAGCATTTT	CATPAGQGESNQPQHF
TRBJ1-6	TRBD1	TRBV20-1	many	TGCAGTGCTAGAGATCAGGGACAGGGTACGAATTCACCCCTCCACTTT	CSARDQGQGTNSPLHF
TRBJ2-2	NA	TRBV20-1	many	TGCAGTGCTCCGAGGGGGTTGGGGGACACCGGGGAGCTGTTTTTT	CSAPRGLGDTGELFF
TRBJ1-1	TRBD1	TRBV6-2/TRBV6-3	many	TGTGCCAGCAGTTCACAGGGGACGGGGAGCACTGAAGCTTTCTTT	CASSSQGTGSTEAFF
TRBJ1-2	NA	TRBV28	many	TGTGCCAGCAGTTTGAGAGGGTATGGCTACACCTTC	CASSLRGYGYTF
TRBJ2-1	NA	TRBV12-3/TRBV12-4	NA	TGTGCCAGCAGCAGTTTGGGAAGGGGTTTGAGAAGCTCCTACAATGAGCAGTTCTTC	CASSSLGRGLRSSYNEQFF
TRBJ2-3	NA	TRBV28	many	TGTGCCAGCAGTTTCAGTGCGGGGACAGATACGCAGTATTTT	CASSFSAGTDTQYF
TRBJ2-7	TRBD2	TRBV7-2	many	TGTGCCAGCGCCCTAGCGGGAATGGAGCAGTACTTC	CASALAGMEQYF
TRBJ2-7	TRBD2	TRBV20-1	few	TGCAGTGCTAGAGGCACTAGCGGGGTGGGTGAGCAGTACTTC	CSARGTSGVGEQYF
TRBJ1-1	NA	TRBV27	many	TGTGCCAGCAGTTCGCTTCCTGGGCGAGCTTTCTTT	CASSSLPGRAFF
TRBJ2-1	NA	TRBV4-1	few	TGCGCCAGCAGTCAGGAGCGGTACTCCTACAATGAGCAGTTCTTC	CASSQERYSYNEQFF
TRBJ1-5	TRBD1	TRBV6-1	many	TGTGCCAGCAGTCCCGTACGGACAGGGTTCAATCAGCCCCAGCATTTT	CASSPVRTGFNQPQHF